Presented here are 15 T cell receptor beta chains from one specimen sequenced in a study of T cell repertoires in cytomegalovirus infection. TCRdb re-analysed the reads in MiXCR, keeping a single row per CDR3 protein. In the table there are approximately 74,000 distinct CDR3 sequences, roughly 39% of which are singletons. Their recognized antigens are unknown. This specimen consisted of CD8+ T cells from cultured PBMCs, obtained from culture after CMV antigen stimulation. These receptors came from a human donor in good health (CMV status not recorded). Some clones in this sample may be carry-over from other donors' samples.

The chain combines TRBV12-3 or TRBV12-4 with TRBJ1-6; the D gene is possibly TRBD1 (5 bases). Trimming took off 5 bases at V and 11 bases at J, with 10 bases between the two ends. This CDR3 spans 12 amino acids. CDR3 DNA sequence: TGTGCCAGCAGTGAGGGGCCAACACCCCTCCACTTT. This codes for CASSEGPTPLHF.

This clonotype was seen a single time. J is TRBJ2-5 and V is TRBV27; the D is unclear. Germline loops: CDR1 MNHEY, CDR2 SMNVEV (reference sequence). The ends were cut back, 3 bases at V and 1 base at J, with 6 bases in the middle. There are 13 residues in the CDR3. CDR3 coding DNA: TGTGCCAGCAGTTTTCTCCCCCAAGAGACCCAGTACTTC. This sequence encodes CASSFLPQETQYF.

This chain joins TRBV5-5 and TRBJ1-1; no reliable D call. The V end was cut by 5 bases, the J end by 0 bases, with 8 bases between. The CDR3 extends over 13 amino acids. Per the germline V gene, CDR1 is SGHKS and CDR2 is YYEKEE (reference sequence). The DNA for the CDR3 is TGTGCCAGCAGTAATGAGTTGAACACTGAAGCTTTCTTT. Its protein is CASSNELNTEAFF.

The rearrangement joins TRBV7-9 to TRBJ1-1; 11 bases are shared with TRBD1. Losses at the gene ends were 5 bases for V and 3 bases for J; bases not matched to a gene: 17. Looked up from germline, CDR1 is SEHNR and CDR2 is FQNEAQ (reference sequence). This CDR3 has 19 amino acids. In nucleotides, the CDR3 is TGTGCCAGCAGCCCCGGACAGGGGGCTACTGGAGTTTGGGACACTGAAGCTTTCTTT. It specifies CASSPGQGATGVWDTEAFF.

In its sample, this clonotype was seen a few times. The J gene is TRBJ1-6, the V gene TRBV7-9; maybe TRBD1 (5 bases). V was trimmed by 3 bases and J by 9 bases, leaving 33 bases between them. Germline V CDR1 and CDR2: SEHNR, FQNEAQ (reference sequence). This CDR3 has 21 amino acids. The CDR3 spells CASSFPQGNLGTGGRVSPLHF. The DNA for the CDR3 is TGTGCCAGCAGCTTCCCGCAAGGAAACCTCGGGACCGGAGGGAGAGTTTCACCCCTCCACTTT.

This clonotype came up many times. The V and J genes are TRBV7-8 and TRBJ2-3; D possibly corresponds to TRBD2 (5 bases). The CDR3 extends over 17 amino acids. CDR1 and CDR2 from the germline V gene are SGHVS and FQNEAQ. V gave up 1 base and J gave up 0 bases, with 14 bases separating them. CDR3 in amino acids: CASSLELRLASTDTQYF. The CDR3 nucleotides are TGTGCCAGCAGCTTAGAGTTGAGGCTAGCTAGCACAGATACGCAGTATTTT. The complete variable domain, with remaining parts taken from reference TRBV7-8 and TRBJ2-3, reads GAGVSQSPRYKVAKRGQDVALRCDPISGHVSLFWYQQALGQGPEFLTYFQNEAQLDKSGLPSDRFFAERPEGSVSTLKIQRTQQEDSAVYLCASSLELRLASTDTQYFGPGTRLTVL.

A single count supports this clonotype. The chain combines TRBV29-1 with TRBJ2-5, with D possibly TRBD1 on 5 matching bases. Trimming took 1 base from V and 5 from J, leaving 17 bases between them. This CDR3 has 15 amino acids. CDR1 is SQVTM, CDR2 ANQGSEA, per germline. The CDR3 DNA reads TGCAGCGTTGAAGTGGGGCAACAGACGGCGGAGACCCAGTACTTC. Translating gives CSVEVGQQTAETQYF.

The V call is TRBV6-1, the J call TRBJ2-7; D possibly matches TRBD1 or TRBD2 (6 bases each). Deletions cut 5 bases from V and 2 bases from J, with 19 bases between. The CDR3 has 16 residues. CDR1 MNHNS and CDR2 SASEGT come from the germline V gene. CDR3 amino acids: CASSPGAGQPTYEQYF. The CDR3 DNA reads TGTGCCAGCAGTCCGGGGGCCGGACAGCCGACCTACGAGCAGTACTTC.

The V call is TRBV28, the J call TRBJ2-1; the match to TRBD2 covers 9 bases. The CDR3 consists of 15 residues. V dropped 3 bases and J dropped 4; count of bases not matched to a gene: 4. Germline V lookup: CDR1 MDHEN, CDR2 SYDVKM. The CDR3: CASSLASGEYNEQFF. CDR3 DNA: TGTGCCAGCAGTTTGGCTAGCGGGGAGTACAATGAGCAGTTCTTC.

The count of this clonotype is one. The genes are TRBV6-1 and TRBJ1-2; D gene ambiguous. V was trimmed by 5 bases and J by 4 bases, leaving 11 bases between them. CDR3 length: 13 residues. Germline values: CDR1 MNHNS, CDR2 SASEGT. The DNA for the CDR3 is TGTGCCAGCAGTTACGGCAGATCCTATGGCTACACCTTC. This sequence encodes CASSYGRSYGYTF.

The chain combines TRBV12-5 with TRBJ2-5; D unclear. V gave up 1 base and J gave up 4 bases, with 13 bases separating them. The CDR3 sequence is 15 residues long. Germline V gene sequence: CDR1 LGHNT, CDR2 FRNRAP. This CDR3 is CASGLGQGRRETQYF. DNA of the CDR3: TGTGCTAGTGGTTTGGGCCAAGGGCGCCGAGAGACCCAGTACTTC.

The J gene is TRBJ1-1, the V gene TRBV2; TRBD1 might be the D (6 bases). The CDR3 contains 16 residues. Germline loops: CDR1 SNHLY, CDR2 FYNNEI. V dropped 4 bases and J dropped 3 bases, with 18 bases sitting between them. CDR3 sequence reads: CASSVASVEGDTEAFF. The CDR3 DNA is TGTGCCAGCAGTGTAGCGTCGGTAGAGGGGGACACTGAAGCTTTCTTT.

The gene calls are TRBV4-1 and TRBJ2-5; TRBD1 matches at 8 bases. V shed 0 bases, J shed 4 bases, and the junction held 4 bases outside the gene matches. The CDR3 is 15 amino acids. The germline CDR1 and CDR2 sequences are MGHRA and YSYEKL. The CDR3 reads CASSQEGTGLETQYF. The DNA of the CDR3 is TGCGCCAGCAGCCAAGAAGGGACAGGCCTAGAGACCCAGTACTTC.

This clonotype was recorded a few times. The chain uses TRBV12-3 or TRBV12-4 and TRBJ2-7; 7 positions agree with TRBD1. The junction had 16 bases not matched to a gene; V was cut back by 6 bases and J by 2 bases. The CDR3 length is 17 residues. The CDR3 loop reads CASSRELTGDRTYEQYF. CDR3 nucleotide sequence: TGTGCCAGCAGCCGAGAACTCACAGGGGACCGGACCTACGAGCAGTACTTC.

This chain uses TRBV2 with TRBJ1-2, with D unclear. Trimming left V 2 bases short and J 6 bases short, with 10 bases between. Per the germline V gene, CDR1 is SNHLY and CDR2 is FYNNEI. The length of the CDR3 is 13 residues. The CDR3 sequence is CASSESGEDGYTF. The CDR3 DNA reads as TGTGCCAGCAGTGAAAGCGGTGAGGATGGCTACACCTTC.